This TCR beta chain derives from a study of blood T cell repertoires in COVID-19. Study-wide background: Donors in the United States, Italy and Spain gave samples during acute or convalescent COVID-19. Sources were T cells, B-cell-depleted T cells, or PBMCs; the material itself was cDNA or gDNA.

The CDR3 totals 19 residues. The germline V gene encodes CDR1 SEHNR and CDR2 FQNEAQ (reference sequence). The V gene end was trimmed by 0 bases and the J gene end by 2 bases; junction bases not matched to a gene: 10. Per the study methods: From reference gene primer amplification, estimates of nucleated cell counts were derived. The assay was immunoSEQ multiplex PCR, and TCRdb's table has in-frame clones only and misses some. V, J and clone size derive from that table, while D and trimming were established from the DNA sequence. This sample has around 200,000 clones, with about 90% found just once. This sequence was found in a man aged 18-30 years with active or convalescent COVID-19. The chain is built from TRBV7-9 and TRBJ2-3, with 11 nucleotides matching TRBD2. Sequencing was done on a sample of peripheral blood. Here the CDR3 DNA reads TGTGCCAGCAGCTTAGCGATGGCTAGCGGGAGGATTTTCACAGATACGCAGTATTTT. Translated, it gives CASSLAMASGRIFTDTQYF.